What follows is one T cell receptor beta chain and its context. Germline-derived CDR1 and CDR2 are SGHRS and YFSETQ. Germline trimming cut 4 bases from V and 3 bases from J; bases unmatched to any gene: 6. There are 15 residues in the CDR3. These data belong to a study of blood T cell repertoires in COVID-19. In the study overall: Collection of acute and convalescent COVID-19 samples took place in the United States, Italy and Spain. Sources were T cells, B-cell-depleted T cells, or PBMCs; the material itself was cDNA or gDNA.

As handled by the study authors: Reference gene primer amplification gave nucleated cell count estimates. The assay was immunoSEQ multiplex PCR, and TCRdb's table has in-frame clones only and misses some. The V and J calls and clone size come from that table; D and trimming were worked out from the DNA. The repertoire holds about 310,000 clones, with about 87% as singletons. This TCR was recovered from a woman aged 45-65 years who had recovered from COVID-19. This chain joins TRBV5-1 and TRBJ2-2; 7 bases are shared with TRBD1. Specimen: peripheral blood. This chain's CDR3 is CASSTDRADTGELFF. The CDR3, as DNA: TGCGCCAGCAGCACAGACAGGGCGGACACCGGGGAGCTGTTTTTT.